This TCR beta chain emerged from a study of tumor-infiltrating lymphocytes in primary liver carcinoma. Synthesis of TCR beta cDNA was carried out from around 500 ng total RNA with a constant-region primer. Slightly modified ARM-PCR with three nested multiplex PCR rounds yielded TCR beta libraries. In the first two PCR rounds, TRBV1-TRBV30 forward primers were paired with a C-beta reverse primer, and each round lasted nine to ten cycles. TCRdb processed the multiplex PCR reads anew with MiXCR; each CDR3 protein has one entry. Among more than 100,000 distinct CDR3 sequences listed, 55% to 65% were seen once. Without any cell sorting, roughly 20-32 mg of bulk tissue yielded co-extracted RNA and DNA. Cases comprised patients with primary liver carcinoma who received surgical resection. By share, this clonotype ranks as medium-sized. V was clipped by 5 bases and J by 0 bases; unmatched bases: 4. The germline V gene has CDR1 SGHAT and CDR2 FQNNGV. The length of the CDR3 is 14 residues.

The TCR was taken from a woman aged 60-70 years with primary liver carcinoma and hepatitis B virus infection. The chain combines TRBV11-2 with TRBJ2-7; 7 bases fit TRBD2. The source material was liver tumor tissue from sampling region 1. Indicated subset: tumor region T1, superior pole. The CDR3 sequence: CASSPTSASYEQYF. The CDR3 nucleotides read TGTGCCAGCAGCCCCACTAGCGCCTCCTACGAGCAGTACTTC. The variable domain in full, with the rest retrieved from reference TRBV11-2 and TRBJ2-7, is EAGVAQSPRYKIIEKRQSVAFWCNPISGHATLYWYQQILGQGPKLLIQFQNNGVVDDSQLPKDRFSAERLKGVDSTLKIQPAKLEDSAVYLCASSPTSASYEQYFGPGTRLTVT.